The T cell receptor (beta chain) described here comes from a study of T cell responses to AZD1222 COVID-19 vaccine. Whole-study findings and limits: Donor demographics were predominantly white British with a female majority; clonal diversity may be underestimated. There were vaccine-associated CD4 TCRs across spike, dominant at 160-218 and 743-854. None of the repertoires were sampled until the peak T cell response had passed. The study found Spike-specific TCR breadth and depth rose after two AZD1222 doses.

CDR1 SGHRS and CDR2 YFSETQ come from the germline V gene. The CDR3 loop spans 14 amino acids. V lost 2 bases, J lost 7 bases, and 10 bases lay in between. The method was immunoSEQ multiplex PCR; TCRdb's version includes in-frame clones alone and lacks a portion of them. The table includes about 100,000 clones, approximately 90% detected once. This clone was seen a few times. What it binds is unknown. The clonotype comes from an adult in good health. The rearrangement joins TRBV5-1 to TRBJ1-6, with D hard to call. This specimen was peripheral blood, taken on day 0 of AZD1222 vaccination. The CDR3 region is CASSFEVSNSPLHF. CDR3 sequence (DNA): TGCGCCAGCAGCTTTGAGGTCAGCAATTCACCCCTCCACTTT.